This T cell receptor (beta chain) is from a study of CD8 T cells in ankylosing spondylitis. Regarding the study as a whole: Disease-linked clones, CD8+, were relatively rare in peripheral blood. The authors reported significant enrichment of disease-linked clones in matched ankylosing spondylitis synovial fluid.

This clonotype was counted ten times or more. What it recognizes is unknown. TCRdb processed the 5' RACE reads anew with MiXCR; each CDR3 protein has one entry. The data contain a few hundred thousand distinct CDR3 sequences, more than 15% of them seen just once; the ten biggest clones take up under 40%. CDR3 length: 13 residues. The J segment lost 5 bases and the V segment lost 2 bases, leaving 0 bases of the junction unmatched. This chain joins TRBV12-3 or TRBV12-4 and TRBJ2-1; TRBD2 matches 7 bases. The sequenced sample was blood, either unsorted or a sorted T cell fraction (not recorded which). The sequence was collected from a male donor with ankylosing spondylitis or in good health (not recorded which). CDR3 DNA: TGTGCCAGCAGTTTACGGGGGGACAATGAGCAGTTCTTC. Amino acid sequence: CASSLRGDNEQFF.